These 3 T cell receptor beta chains share one sample of origin, sequenced in a study of OX40 agonist ivuxolimab in advanced cancers. Sequencing was performed with immunoSEQ multiplex PCR; in TCRdb, only in-frame clones are kept and a portion is missing. The sample includes 40,000 to 45,000 clones, over 80% of them seen just once. The sequences come from CD4+ or CD8+ T cells sorted from blood, collected in a trial of the OX40 agonist ivuxolimab. Every receptor here comes from an adult with an advanced solid tumor such as melanoma, head and neck, liver or kidney cancer.

The chain has TRBV5-4 and TRBJ2-7, with D possibly TRBD2 on 6 matching bases. Trimming shortened V by 4 bases and J by 1 base, and 9 bases separated the two germline ends. CDR1 and CDR2 from the germline V gene are SGHNT and YYREEE (reference sequence). The CDR3 sequence is 13 residues long. CDR3 bases: TGTGCCAGCAGCCGGACTAATTCCTACGAGCAGTACTTC. Translated, it gives CASSRTNSYEQYF.

CDR3 protein: CASRRMYEQYF. The CDR3 DNA is TGTGCCAGCAGACGGATGTACGAGCAGTACTTC. This sequence joins TRBV5-6 and TRBJ2-7, with D uncertain. With 5 bases removed from V and 4 bases from J, the gap between germline ends came to 7 bases. Germline CDR1 is SGHDT and CDR2 is YYEEEE. This CDR3 has 11 residues.

The chain links TRBV6-5 to TRBJ2-4; D remains unclear. Per the germline V gene, CDR1 is MNHEY and CDR2 is SVGAGI. The CDR3 consists of 13 residues. Trimming left V 10 bases short and J 0 bases short, with 10 bases between. The CDR3, as DNA: TGTGCCAACCCTGGGCTAGCCAAAAACATTCAGTACTTC. Protein sequence: CANPGLAKNIQYF.